Below, 15 T cell receptor beta chains from the same sample are listed, as sequenced in a study of cytomegalovirus exposure and HLA in healthy donors. Amplification used 60 Vbeta primers and 13 Jbeta primers. Profiled with immunoSEQ multiplex PCR; TCRdb holds only in-frame clones, not every one. The data show roughly 140,000 clones, 80% seen once. Sequencing was done on a sample of PBMCs. Receptor source: a man aged 35-49 years in good health and CMV-seropositive.

A few counts support this clone. The chain combines TRBV5-1 with TRBJ1-3; TRBD1 matches at 12 bases. Germline values: CDR1 SGHRS, CDR2 YFSETQ. The CDR3 loop spans 18 amino acids. V trimming: 4 bases; J trimming: 1 base; junction bases outside the gene matches: 9. CDR3 protein: CASSPGTGGLPSGNTIYF. In DNA form, the CDR3 reads TGCGCCAGCAGCCCTGGGACAGGGGGCCTCCCTTCTGGAAACACCATATATTTT.

In this sample, this clone turned up once. The chain employs TRBV5-1 and TRBJ2-3; D not certain. The CDR3 runs 15 residues. The germline V and J ends were trimmed by 0 bases and 0 bases, with 8 bases remaining between them. Per germline, CDR1 SGHRS and CDR2 YFSETQ. In nucleotides, the CDR3 is TGCGCCAGCAGCTTGGCGTTTACTAGCACAGATACGCAGTATTTT. This encodes CASSLAFTSTDTQYF.

This clone showed up just once. The genes are TRBV5-6 and TRBJ2-5; 7 bases map to TRBD1. The CDR3 has 13 residues. Germline CDR1 SGHDT, CDR2 YYEEEE. V lost 4 bases, J lost 2 bases, and 2 bases stayed unmatched. The CDR3 here is CASSPGQQETQYF. CDR3 coding DNA: TGTGCCAGCAGCCCGGGACAGCAAGAGACCCAGTACTTC.

V usage is TRBV6-5 and J usage is TRBJ2-1; tentatively, D is TRBD1 (6 bases). Germline V gene sequence: CDR1 MNHEY, CDR2 SVGAGI. This CDR3 has 15 amino acids. V lost 2 bases and J 6 bases, leaving 14 bases between the germline ends. The chain's CDR3 is CASSYQGPSGNEQFF. The CDR3 DNA reads TGTGCCAGCAGTTACCAGGGGCCCTCAGGCAATGAGCAGTTCTTC.

The rearrangement joins TRBV30 to TRBJ1-2; 7 bases map to TRBD1. The germline V gene encodes CDR1 GTSNPN and CDR2 SVGIG (reference sequence). The trim removed 3 bases at V and 8 bases at J, leaving 6 bases unmatched. CDR3 length equals 12 residues. The CDR3 sequence is CAWRGTVGGYTF. CDR3 DNA sequence: TGTGCCTGGAGAGGGACAGTTGGCGGCTACACCTTC.

The count of this clone is one. The chain links TRBV5-6 to TRBJ2-7; 7 bases are shared with TRBD1. The V and J ends lost 0 bases and 4 bases, in that order; junction bases with no gene match: 1. Germline lookup yields CDR1 SGHDT and CDR2 YYEEEE. The CDR3 runs 13 residues. This CDR3 is CASSLDRGYEQYF. CDR3 sequence (DNA): TGTGCCAGCAGCTTGGACAGGGGATACGAGCAGTACTTC. Supplemented by reference TRBV5-6 and TRBJ2-7, the full variable domain reads DAGVTQSPTHLIKTRGQQVTLRCSPKSGHDTVSWYQQALGQGPQFIFQYYEEEERQRGNFPDRFSGHQFPNYSSELNVNALLLGDSALYLCASSLDRGYEQYFGPGTRLTVT.

The chain combines TRBV5-1 with TRBJ2-3; D is uncertain. With 7 bases removed from V and 4 bases from J, the gap between germline ends came to 16 bases. The CDR3 covers 14 residues. Germline CDR1 and CDR2: SGHRS and YFSETQ. The CDR3 spells CASLPGSGPDTQYF. The CDR3 nucleotides are TGCGCCAGCTTACCAGGCTCAGGCCCAGATACGCAGTATTTT.

For the CDR3, the DNA is TGTGCCAGCAGACGGACAGGGAACACCGGGGAGCTGTTTTTT. Amino acid sequence: CASRRTGNTGELFF. The chain recombines TRBV6-4 with TRBJ2-2; 7 positions agree with TRBD1. Germline V gene sequence: CDR1 MRHNA, CDR2 SNTAGT. With V trimmed by 6 bases and J by 1 base, 2 bases remained unmatched. There are 14 residues in the CDR3.

The gene calls are TRBV27 and TRBJ2-3, with D tentatively TRBD2 (6 bases). The V end lost 2 bases, the J end lost 2 bases, and 11 bases lay between the germline ends. The CDR3 is 15 amino acids. Germline V gene data show CDR1 as MNHEY and CDR2 as SMNVEV (reference sequence). The CDR3 DNA reads TGTGCCAGCAGTTTAGATGGGGGGAACACAGATACGCAGTATTTT. Translated: CASSLDGGNTDTQYF.

This clone showed up just a few times. The CDR3 protein is CASSERSLVSYEQYF. As DNA, the CDR3 is TGTGCCAGCAGTGAAAGATCGTTAGTCTCCTACGAGCAGTACTTC. The chain recombines TRBV2 with TRBJ2-7; no reliable D call. V gave up 2 bases and J gave up 0 bases, with 11 bases separating them. Germline values: CDR1 SNHLY, CDR2 FYNNEI. The CDR3 is made up of 15 amino acids.

V usage is TRBV7-9 and J usage is TRBJ1-2; D perhaps matches TRBD1 (5 bases). V shed 4 bases and J shed 2 bases, with 14 bases lying between them. CDR3 size: 15 residues. Germline CDR1 is SEHNR and CDR2 is FQNEAQ (reference sequence). The CDR3 here is CASSSTRGHNYGYTF. In DNA, the CDR3 is TGTGCCAGCAGCTCAACAAGAGGACACAACTATGGCTACACCTTC.

The V call is TRBV6-1, the J call TRBJ2-7; D remains unclear. CDR3 length: 12 amino acids. Germline CDR1 MNHNS, CDR2 SASEGT. V was shortened by 7 bases and J by 4 bases, with 11 bases between the two germline ends. The CDR3 DNA sequence: TGTGCCAGCAAGGAGTTTGGGTACGAGCAGTACTTC. This encodes CASKEFGYEQYF.

The V gene is TRBV6-1, the J gene TRBJ2-1; D unresolved. Deletions cut 2 bases from V and 16 bases from J, with 9 bases between. Germline loops: CDR1 MNHNS, CDR2 SASEGT. The CDR3 totals 10 residues. CDR3 nucleotides: TGTGCCAGCAGTGAACTTAGCCACTTCTTC. It translates to CASSELSHFF.

The chain links TRBV28 to TRBJ1-1; D perhaps matches TRBD1 (6 bases). The ends were cut back, 3 bases at V and 8 bases at J, with 19 bases in the middle. The CDR3 length is 15 residues. Germline V gene sequence: CDR1 MDHEN, CDR2 SYDVKM. The CDR3 loop is CASSFHRTQGPEAFF. CDR3 in DNA: TGTGCCAGCAGTTTTCATAGGACACAGGGCCCCGAAGCTTTCTTT.

The genes are TRBV9 and TRBJ1-1, with D perhaps TRBD1 (6 bases). The V and J ends lost 0 bases and 8 bases respectively, with 17 bases between them. CDR1 and CDR2 from the germline V gene are SGDLS and YYNGEE. The CDR3 loop spans 15 amino acids. The CDR3 DNA reads as TGTGCCAGCAGCGTAGTTTACAGGGAAGTAGAAGAAGCTTTCTTT. Its protein product is CASSVVYREVEEAFF.